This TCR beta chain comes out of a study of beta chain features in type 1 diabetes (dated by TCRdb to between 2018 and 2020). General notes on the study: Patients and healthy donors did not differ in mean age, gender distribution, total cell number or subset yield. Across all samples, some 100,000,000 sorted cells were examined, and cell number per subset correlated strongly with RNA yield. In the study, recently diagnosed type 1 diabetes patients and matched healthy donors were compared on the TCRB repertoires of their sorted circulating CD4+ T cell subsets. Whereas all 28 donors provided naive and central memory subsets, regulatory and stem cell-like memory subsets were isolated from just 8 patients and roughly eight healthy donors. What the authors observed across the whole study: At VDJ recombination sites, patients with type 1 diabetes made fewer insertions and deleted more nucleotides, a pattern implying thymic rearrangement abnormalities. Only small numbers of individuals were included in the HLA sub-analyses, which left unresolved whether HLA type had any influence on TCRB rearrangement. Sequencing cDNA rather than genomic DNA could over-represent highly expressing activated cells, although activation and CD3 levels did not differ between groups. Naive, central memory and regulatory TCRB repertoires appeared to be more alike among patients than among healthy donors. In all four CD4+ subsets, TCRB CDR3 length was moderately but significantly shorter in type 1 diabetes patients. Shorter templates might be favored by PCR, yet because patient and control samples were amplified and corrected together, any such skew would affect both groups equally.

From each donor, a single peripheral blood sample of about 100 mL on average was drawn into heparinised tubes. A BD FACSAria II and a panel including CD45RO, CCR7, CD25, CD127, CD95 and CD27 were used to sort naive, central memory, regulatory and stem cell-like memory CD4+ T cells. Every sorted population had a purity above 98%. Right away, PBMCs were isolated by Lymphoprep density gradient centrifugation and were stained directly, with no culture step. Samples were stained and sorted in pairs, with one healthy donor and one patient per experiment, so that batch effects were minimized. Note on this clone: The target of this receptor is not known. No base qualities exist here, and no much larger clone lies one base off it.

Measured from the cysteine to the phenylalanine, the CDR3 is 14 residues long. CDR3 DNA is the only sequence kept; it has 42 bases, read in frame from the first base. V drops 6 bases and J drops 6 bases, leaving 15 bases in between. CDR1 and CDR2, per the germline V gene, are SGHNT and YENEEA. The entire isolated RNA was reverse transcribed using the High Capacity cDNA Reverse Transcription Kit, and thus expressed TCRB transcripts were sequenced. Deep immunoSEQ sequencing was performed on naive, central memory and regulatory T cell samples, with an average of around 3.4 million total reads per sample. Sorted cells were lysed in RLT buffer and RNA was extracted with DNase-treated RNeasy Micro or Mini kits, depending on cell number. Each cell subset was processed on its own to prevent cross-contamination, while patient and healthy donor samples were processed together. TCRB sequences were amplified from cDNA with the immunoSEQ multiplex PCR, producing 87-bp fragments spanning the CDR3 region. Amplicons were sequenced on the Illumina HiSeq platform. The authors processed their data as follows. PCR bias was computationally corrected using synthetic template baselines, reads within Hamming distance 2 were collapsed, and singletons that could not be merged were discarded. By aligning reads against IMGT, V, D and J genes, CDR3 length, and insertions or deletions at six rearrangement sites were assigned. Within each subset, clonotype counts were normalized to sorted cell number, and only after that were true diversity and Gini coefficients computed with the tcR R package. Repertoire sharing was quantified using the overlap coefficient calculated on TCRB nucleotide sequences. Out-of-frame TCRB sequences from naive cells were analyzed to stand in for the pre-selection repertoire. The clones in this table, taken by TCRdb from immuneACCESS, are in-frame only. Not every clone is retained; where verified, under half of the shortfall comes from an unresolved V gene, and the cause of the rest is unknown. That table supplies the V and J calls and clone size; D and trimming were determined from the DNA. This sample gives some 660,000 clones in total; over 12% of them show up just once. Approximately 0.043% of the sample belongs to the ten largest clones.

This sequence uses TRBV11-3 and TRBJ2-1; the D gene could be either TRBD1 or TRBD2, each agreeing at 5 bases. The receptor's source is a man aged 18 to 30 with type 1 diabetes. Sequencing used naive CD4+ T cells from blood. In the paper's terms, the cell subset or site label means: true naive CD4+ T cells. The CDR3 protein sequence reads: CASSWGSRLNEQFF. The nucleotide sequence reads TGTGCCAGCAGTTGGGGGAGCCGCCTCAATGAGCAGTTCTTC.